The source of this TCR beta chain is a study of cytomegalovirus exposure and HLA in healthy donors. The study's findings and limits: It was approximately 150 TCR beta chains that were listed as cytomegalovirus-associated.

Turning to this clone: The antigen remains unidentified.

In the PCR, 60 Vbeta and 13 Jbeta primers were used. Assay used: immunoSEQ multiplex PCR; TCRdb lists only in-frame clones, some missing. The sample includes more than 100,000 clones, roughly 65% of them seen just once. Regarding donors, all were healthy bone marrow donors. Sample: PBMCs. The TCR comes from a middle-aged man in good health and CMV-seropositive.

CDR3 bases: TGTGCCAGCAGTTTAAGGGCCGGGAGCATTAATGAAAAACTGTTTTTT. Amino acid sequence: CASSLRAGSINEKLFF. The J gene is TRBJ1-4, the V gene TRBV7-6; D remains ambiguous. The CDR3 spans 16 residues. Per germline, CDR1 SGHVS and CDR2 FNYEAQ. V gave up 6 bases and J gave up 4 bases, with 18 bases separating them. The whole variable domain, filled in from reference TRBV7-6 and TRBJ1-4, reads GAGVSQSPRYKVTKRGQDVALRCDPISGHVSLYWYRQALGQGPEFLTYFNYEAQQDKSGLPNDRFSAERPEGSISTLTIQRTEQRDSAMYRCASSLRAGSINEKLFFGSGTQLSVL.